This section outlines one TCR beta chain sequence together with its context. No cognate antigen has been identified for it. No much larger clone is present one base from it, and per-base qualities are unavailable. Libraries were made using the immunoSEQ multiplex PCR assay. To provide template for TCR sequencing, every sample had RNA extracted and reverse transcribed into cDNA. SuperScript III was used to make first-strand cDNA, primed with a 2:1 mix of oligo-dT and random hexamers. A synthetic immune receptor repertoire was used to measure amplification bias, and any remaining bias was corrected computationally. In the source study's methods: After raw reads were preprocessed to remove errors, the CDR3 was defined following IMGT conventions as running from the conserved cysteine to phenylalanine. Clonality was computed as 1 minus the Shannon entropy, with the entropy normalized by log2 of the number of productive unique TCRs. CD4 or CD8 identity of scalp clones was inferred by cross-referencing scalp TCRbeta sequences with sorted blood CD4 and CD8 repertoires. This is the immuneACCESS table as TCRdb keeps it, with only in-frame sequences that have V and J called. A part of the clones is gone; compared with another copy, unresolved V genes explain less than half, and the rest is unexplained. Clone size and V and J calls were adopted from that table, with D and trimming inferred from the DNA. Present in this sample are about 150,000 clones, roughly three fifths of which were seen just once. The top ten hold roughly 6.7% of the sample.

According to the study, the label for this sample's time point signals: baseline before oral tofacitinib. From alopecia areata patients, peripheral blood was collected along with lesional scalp punch biopsies. After PBMCs were isolated by density centrifugation and stained for CD3, CD4 and CD8, a FACSAria was used to sort CD4+ and CD8+ T cells. This specimen comes from a study of CD8+ T cells in alopecia areata (dated by TCRdb to 2017 to 2018). In terms of the full investigation: Treated patients were enrolled in an open-label pilot trial of oral tofacitinib, 5 to 10 mg twice daily, for moderate-to-severe alopecia areata. TCRbeta CDR3 regions were amplified by immunoSEQ multiplex PCR with 35 Vbeta forward and 13 Jbeta reverse primers. RNA came from the PAXgene miRNA kit for fixed scalp, the miRNeasy kit for PBMCs, and the RNeasy kit for mouse skin. Biopsies were taken from tofacitinib-treated patients at baseline and at 4 and 24 weeks of treatment, and a later scalp biopsy was taken in several of the tofacitinib-treated patients. In humans, TCRbeta sequencing was performed on scalp tissue and on sorted CD4+ and CD8+ peripheral blood T cells from healthy controls and from patients with patchy or totalis/universalis alopecia areata. In both human patients and the C3H/HeJ mouse model, the study applied high-throughput TCRbeta sequencing to look at T cell clonal expansion in alopecia areata. Tofacitinib was given for 6 to 18 months, followed by 6 months of follow-up off drug to assess delayed response and recurrence. Scalp clonality was compared among normal scalp (n=4), patchy alopecia areata scalp (n=8), and alopecia totalis/universalis scalp (n=8).

Beyond this particular receptor, the publication reports: Unlike mouse skin, which is dominated by gammadelta T cells, normal human skin has resident alphabeta T cells that are also sequenced, and this complicates analysis of the scalp TCR repertoire. TCR sequences shared between patients were less clear than in mice, possibly partly because of HLA diversity in the patient population. Compared with normal scalp, lesional scalp, particularly in alopecia totalis/universalis, had higher clonality and more expanded CD8+ clones, which suggests antigenic drive.

Trimmed from V: 4 bases; trimmed from J: 0 bases; junction bases lacking a gene match: 5. CDR1 and CDR2, per the germline V gene, are SQVTM and ANQGSEA. Measured from the cysteine to the phenylalanine, the CDR3 is 15 residues long. The CDR3 DNA has 45 bases and is translated from base 1. The sequence was collected from a human donor with alopecia areata. Here the sequenced sample was CD4+ T cells sorted from blood, taken at week 0. This receptor chain uses TRBV29-1 and TRBJ2-3; 9 bases in between match TRBD1. In nucleotide form, the sequence is TGCAGCGTTGTTTTAGGGACAGGGAGCACAGATACGCAGTATTTT. It is translated as CSVVLGTGSTDTQYF.